The T cell receptor beta chain described here comes from a study of T-cell memory formation after mild COVID-19. Study-level findings and limits: Cross-reactive memory appears to have joined, as suggested by some responding clones showing up in pre-infection memory.

The CDR3 is 16 residues long. V gave up 0 bases and J gave up 4 bases, with 15 bases separating them. TCRdb reprocessed the 5' RACE reads via MiXCR and lists one record per CDR3 protein. The sample shows roughly 580,000 distinct CDR3 sequences, approximately 18% of them seen only once. With respect to this clonotype: No antigen is known for it.

The sequencing input was PBMCs or a T cell subset sorted from them (not recorded which). V and J are TRBV12-3 or TRBV12-4 and TRBJ1-2, with D possibly TRBD1 on 6 matching bases. The sequence was obtained from an adult woman who had mild COVID-19 (a few samples of this study predate the infection). Cell type and time point are not known. The DNA of the CDR3 is TGTGCCAGCAGTTTAGCCCCATTCACAGGGAGCTATGGCTACACCTTC. This encodes CASSLAPFTGSYGYTF.